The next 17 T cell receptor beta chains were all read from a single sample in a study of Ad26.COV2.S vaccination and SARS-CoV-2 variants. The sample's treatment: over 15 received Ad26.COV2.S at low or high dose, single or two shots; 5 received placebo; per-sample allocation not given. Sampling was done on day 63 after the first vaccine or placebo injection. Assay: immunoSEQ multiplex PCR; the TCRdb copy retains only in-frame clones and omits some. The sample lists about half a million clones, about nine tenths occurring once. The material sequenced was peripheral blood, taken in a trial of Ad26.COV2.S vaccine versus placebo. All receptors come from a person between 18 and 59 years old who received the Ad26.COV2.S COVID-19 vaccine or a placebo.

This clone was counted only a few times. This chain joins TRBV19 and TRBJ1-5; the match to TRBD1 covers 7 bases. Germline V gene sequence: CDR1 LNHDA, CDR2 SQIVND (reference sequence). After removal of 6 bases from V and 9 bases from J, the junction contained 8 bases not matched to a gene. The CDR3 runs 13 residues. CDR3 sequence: CASRNRGAWPQHF. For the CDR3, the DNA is TGTGCCAGTAGGAACAGGGGAGCGTGGCCCCAGCATTTT.

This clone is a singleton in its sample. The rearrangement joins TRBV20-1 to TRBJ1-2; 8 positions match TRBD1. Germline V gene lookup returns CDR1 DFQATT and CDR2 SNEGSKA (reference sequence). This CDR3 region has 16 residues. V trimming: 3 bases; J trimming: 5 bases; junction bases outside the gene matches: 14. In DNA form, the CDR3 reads TGCAGTGCTAGTAGGTCAGGGGGCGCTTCTCCGTATGGCTACACCTTC. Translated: CSASRSGGASPYGYTF.

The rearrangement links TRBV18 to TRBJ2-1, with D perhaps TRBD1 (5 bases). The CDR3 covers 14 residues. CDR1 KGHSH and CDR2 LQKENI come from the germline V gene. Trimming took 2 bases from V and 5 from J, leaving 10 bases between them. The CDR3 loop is CASSPGAGHNEQFF. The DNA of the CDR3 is TGTGCCAGCTCACCAGGGGCAGGGCACAATGAGCAGTTCTTC.

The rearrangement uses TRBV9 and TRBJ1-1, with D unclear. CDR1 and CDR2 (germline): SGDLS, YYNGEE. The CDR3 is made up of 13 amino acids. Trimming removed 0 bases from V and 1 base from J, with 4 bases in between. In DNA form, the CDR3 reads TGTGCCAGCAGCGTAGACGGGAACACTGAAGCTTTCTTT. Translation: CASSVDGNTEAFF.

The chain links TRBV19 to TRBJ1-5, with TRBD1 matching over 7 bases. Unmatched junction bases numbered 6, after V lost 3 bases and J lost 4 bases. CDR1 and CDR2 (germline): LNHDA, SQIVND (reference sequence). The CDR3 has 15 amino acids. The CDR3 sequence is CASSIFGGQNQPQHF. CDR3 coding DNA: TGTGCCAGTAGTATCTTCGGGGGACAGAATCAGCCCCAGCATTTT.

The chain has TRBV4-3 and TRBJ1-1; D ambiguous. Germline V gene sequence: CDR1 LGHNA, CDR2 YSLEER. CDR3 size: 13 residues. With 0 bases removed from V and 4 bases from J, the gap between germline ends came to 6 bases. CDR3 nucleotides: TGCGCCAGCAGCCAAGAATTAGGCACTGAAGCTTTCTTT. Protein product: CASSQELGTEAFF.

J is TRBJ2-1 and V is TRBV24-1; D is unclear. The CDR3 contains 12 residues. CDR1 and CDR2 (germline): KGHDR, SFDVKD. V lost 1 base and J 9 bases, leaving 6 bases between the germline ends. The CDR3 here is CATSDLGLEQFF. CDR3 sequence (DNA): TGTGCCACCAGTGATTTAGGGCTTGAGCAGTTCTTC.

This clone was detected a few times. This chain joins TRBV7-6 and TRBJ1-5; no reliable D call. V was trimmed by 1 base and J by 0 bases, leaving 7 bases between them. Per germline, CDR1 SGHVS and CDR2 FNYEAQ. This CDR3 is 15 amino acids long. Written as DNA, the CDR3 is TGTGCCAGCAGCTTAGGAGGGAATAGCAATCAGCCCCAGCATTTT. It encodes CASSLGGNSNQPQHF.

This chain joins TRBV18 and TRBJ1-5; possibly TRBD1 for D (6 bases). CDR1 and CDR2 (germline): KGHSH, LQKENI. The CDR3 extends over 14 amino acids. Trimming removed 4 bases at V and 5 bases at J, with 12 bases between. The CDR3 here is CASSHDRRDQPQHF. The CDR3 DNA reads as TGTGCCAGCTCACACGACAGGCGAGATCAGCCCCAGCATTTT. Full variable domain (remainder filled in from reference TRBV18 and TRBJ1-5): NAGVMQNPRHLVRRRGQEARLRCSPMKGHSHVYWYRQLPEEGLKFMVYLQKENIIDESGMPKERFSAEFPKEGPSILRIQQVVRGDSAAYFCASSHDRRDQPQHFGDGTRLSIL.

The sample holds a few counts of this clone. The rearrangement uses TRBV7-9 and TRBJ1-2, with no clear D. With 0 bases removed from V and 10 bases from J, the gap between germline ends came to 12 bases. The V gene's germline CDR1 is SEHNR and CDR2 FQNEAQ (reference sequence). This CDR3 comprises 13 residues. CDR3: CASSLAVLGFYTF. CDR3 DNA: TGTGCCAGCAGCTTAGCTGTTCTGGGTTTCTACACCTTC.

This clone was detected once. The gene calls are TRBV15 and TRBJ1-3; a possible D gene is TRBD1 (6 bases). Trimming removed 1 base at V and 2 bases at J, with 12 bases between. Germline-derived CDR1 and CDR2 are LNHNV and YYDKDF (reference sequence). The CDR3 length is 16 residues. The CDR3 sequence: CATSRGSTGPGNTIYF. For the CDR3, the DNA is TGTGCCACCAGCAGAGGTAGTACAGGGCCTGGAAACACCATATATTTT.

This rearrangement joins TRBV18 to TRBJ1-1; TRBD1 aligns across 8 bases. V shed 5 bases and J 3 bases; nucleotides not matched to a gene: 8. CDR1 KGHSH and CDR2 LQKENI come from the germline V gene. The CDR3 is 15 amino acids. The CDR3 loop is CASSAAGGEDTEAFF. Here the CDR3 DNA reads TGTGCCAGCTCAGCGGCAGGGGGCGAAGACACTGAAGCTTTCTTT. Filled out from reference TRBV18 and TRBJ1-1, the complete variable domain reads NAGVMQNPRHLVRRRGQEARLRCSPMKGHSHVYWYRQLPEEGLKFMVYLQKENIIDESGMPKERFSAEFPKEGPSILRIQQVVRGDSAAYFCASSAAGGEDTEAFFGQGTRLTVV.

CDR3 bases: TGTGCCAGCAGGCGACTAGCGGGGAGCGGCCCACATGAGCAGTTCTTC. This sequence encodes CASRRLAGSGPHEQFF. The chain recombines TRBV6-6 with TRBJ2-1; 11 positions agree with TRBD2. The ends lost 6 bases at V and 8 bases at J; junction bases unmatched: 12. CDR1 MNHNY and CDR2 SVGAGI come from the germline V gene (reference sequence). This CDR3 comprises 16 residues.

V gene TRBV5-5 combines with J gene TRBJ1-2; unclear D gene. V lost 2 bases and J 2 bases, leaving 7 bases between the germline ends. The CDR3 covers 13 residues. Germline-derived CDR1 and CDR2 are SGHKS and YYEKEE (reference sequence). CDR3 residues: CASSFQSNYGYTF. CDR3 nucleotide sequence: TGTGCCAGCAGCTTCCAATCAAACTATGGCTACACCTTC.

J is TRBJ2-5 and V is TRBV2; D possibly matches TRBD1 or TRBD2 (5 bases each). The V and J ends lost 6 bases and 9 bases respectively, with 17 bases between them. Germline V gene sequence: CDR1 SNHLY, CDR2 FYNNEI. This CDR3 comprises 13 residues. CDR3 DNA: TGTGCCAGCAGAGGGACGTCGGTGGGCGCCCAGTACTTC. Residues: CASRGTSVGAQYF.

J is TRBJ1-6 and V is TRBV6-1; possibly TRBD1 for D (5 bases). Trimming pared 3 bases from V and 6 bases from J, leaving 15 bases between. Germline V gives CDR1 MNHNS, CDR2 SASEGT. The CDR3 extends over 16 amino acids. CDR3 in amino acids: CASSDGARGGNSPLHF. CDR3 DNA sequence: TGTGCCAGCAGTGACGGGGCCCGAGGCGGTAATTCACCCCTCCACTTT.

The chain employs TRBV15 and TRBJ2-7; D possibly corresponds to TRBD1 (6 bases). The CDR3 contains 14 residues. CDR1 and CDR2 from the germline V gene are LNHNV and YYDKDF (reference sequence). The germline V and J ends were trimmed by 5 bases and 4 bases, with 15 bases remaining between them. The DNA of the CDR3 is TGTGCCACCAGCCCGACAGGTGTTTCGTACGAGCAGTACTTC. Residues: CATSPTGVSYEQYF.